These T cell receptor beta chains were read from a single sample in a study of blood T cell repertoires in COVID-19. Method: immunoSEQ multiplex PCR; TCRdb's copy keeps in-frame clones and lacks some. Here the sample spans roughly 280,000 clones, about 85% being singletons. The specimen sequenced was PBMCs or T cells enriched from blood (not recorded which). These receptors originate from a woman aged 45-65 years who had recovered from COVID-19. The CDR3 runs from the conserved cysteine through the conserved F or W. The order of the fields is D gene, J gene, V gene, clone size, CDR3 protein, CDR3 DNA. A D gene is named only where the DNA matches it firmly. A row's size may be missing; if present it is once, few, many or a size class.

d_gene: .; j_gene: TRBJ1-2; v_gene: TRBV28; abundance: once; CDR3aa: CASSFMPDNLGDGYTF; CDR3nt: TGTGCCAGCAGTTTTATGCCCGATAATTTAGGGGATGGCTACACCTTC
d_gene: TRBD1; j_gene: TRBJ1-1; v_gene: TRBV11-1; abundance: once; CDR3aa: CASSKDRGETEAFF; CDR3nt: TGTGCCAGCAGCAAGGACAGGGGAGAAACTGAAGCTTTCTTT
d_gene: .; j_gene: TRBJ1-6; v_gene: TRBV28; abundance: once; CDR3aa: CASSAPGNSPLHF; CDR3nt: TGTGCCAGCAGTGCTCCAGGGAATTCACCCCTCCACTTT
d_gene: .; j_gene: TRBJ1-2; v_gene: TRBV15; abundance: .; CDR3aa: CATSSDRGFYGYTF; CDR3nt: TGTGCCACCAGCAGTGATCGGGGTTTCTATGGCTACACCTTC
d_gene: TRBD1; j_gene: TRBJ2-5; v_gene: TRBV30; abundance: .; CDR3aa: CAWTGGVETQYF; CDR3nt: TGTGCCTGGACAGGGGGCGTAGAGACCCAGTACTTC
d_gene: .; j_gene: TRBJ1-4; v_gene: TRBV15; abundance: .; CDR3aa: CATSKEVYNEKLFF; CDR3nt: TGTGCCACCAGCAAGGAGGTTTATAATGAAAAACTGTTTTTT
d_gene: .; j_gene: TRBJ1-4; v_gene: TRBV9; abundance: few; CDR3aa: CASSSGTTEKLFF; CDR3nt: TGTGCCAGCAGCAGCGGGACGACAGAAAAACTGTTTTTT
d_gene: .; j_gene: TRBJ1-5; v_gene: TRBV3-1/TRBV3-2; abundance: once; CDR3aa: CASSQGTDPQHF; CDR3nt: TGTGCCAGCAGCCAAGGGACAGATCCCCAGCATTTT
d_gene: TRBD1; j_gene: TRBJ1-1; v_gene: TRBV7-9; abundance: .; CDR3aa: CASSSTGGTAEAFF; CDR3nt: TGTGCCAGCAGCTCTACAGGGGGGACGGCTGAAGCTTTCTTT
d_gene: .; j_gene: TRBJ2-7; v_gene: TRBV24-1; abundance: .; CDR3aa: CATSDYGSGIRGFEQYF; CDR3nt: TGTGCCACCAGTGATTATGGCTCCGGGATAAGAGGGTTCGAGCAGTACTTC
d_gene: TRBD1; j_gene: TRBJ1-5; v_gene: TRBV4-3; abundance: .; CDR3aa: CASSQDRGLQPQHF; CDR3nt: TGCGCCAGCAGCCAAGACAGGGGGTTGCAGCCCCAGCATTTT
d_gene: .; j_gene: TRBJ1-3; v_gene: TRBV7-9; abundance: .; CDR3aa: CASSLGAVSGNTIYF; CDR3nt: TGTGCCAGCAGCTTAGGGGCAGTCTCTGGAAACACCATATATTTT
d_gene: .; j_gene: TRBJ1-1; v_gene: TRBV27; abundance: .; CDR3aa: CASSLGQYTEAFF; CDR3nt: TGTGCCAGCAGTTTAGGACAATACACTGAAGCTTTCTTT